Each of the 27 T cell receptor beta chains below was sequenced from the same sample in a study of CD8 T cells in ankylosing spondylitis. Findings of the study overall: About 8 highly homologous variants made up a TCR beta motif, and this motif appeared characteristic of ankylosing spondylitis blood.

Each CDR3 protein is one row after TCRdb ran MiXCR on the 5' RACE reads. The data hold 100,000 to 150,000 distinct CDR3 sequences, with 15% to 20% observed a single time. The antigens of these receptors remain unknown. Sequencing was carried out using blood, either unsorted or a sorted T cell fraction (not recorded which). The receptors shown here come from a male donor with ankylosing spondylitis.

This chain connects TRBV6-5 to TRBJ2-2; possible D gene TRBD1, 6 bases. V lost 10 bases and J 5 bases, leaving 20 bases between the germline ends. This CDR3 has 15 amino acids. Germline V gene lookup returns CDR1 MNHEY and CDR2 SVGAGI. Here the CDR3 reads CATEDGQRGTGELFF. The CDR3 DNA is TGTGCCACCGAAGACGGACAGAGGGGTACCGGGGAGCTGTTTTTT.

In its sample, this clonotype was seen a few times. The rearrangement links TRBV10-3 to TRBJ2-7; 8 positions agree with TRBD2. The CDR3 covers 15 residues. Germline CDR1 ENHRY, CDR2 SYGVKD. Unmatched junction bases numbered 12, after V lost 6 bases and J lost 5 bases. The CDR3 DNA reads TGTGCCATCAGCAACTTACTAGCGGCCGAAAACGAGCAGTACTTC. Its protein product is CAISNLLAAENEQYF.

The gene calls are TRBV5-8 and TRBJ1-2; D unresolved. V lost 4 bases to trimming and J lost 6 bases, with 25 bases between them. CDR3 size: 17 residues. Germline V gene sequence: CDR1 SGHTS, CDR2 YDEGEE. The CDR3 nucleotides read TGTGCCAGCAGCCGCTACGCTATCAGGACCCCGACCCATGGCTACACCTTC. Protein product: CASSRYAIRTPTHGYTF.

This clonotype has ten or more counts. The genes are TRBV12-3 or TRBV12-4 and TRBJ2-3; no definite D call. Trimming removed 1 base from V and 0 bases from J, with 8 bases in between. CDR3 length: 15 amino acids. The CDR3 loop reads CASSLDFTSTDTQYF. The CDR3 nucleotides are TGTGCCAGCAGTTTAGACTTCACTAGCACAGATACGCAGTATTTT.

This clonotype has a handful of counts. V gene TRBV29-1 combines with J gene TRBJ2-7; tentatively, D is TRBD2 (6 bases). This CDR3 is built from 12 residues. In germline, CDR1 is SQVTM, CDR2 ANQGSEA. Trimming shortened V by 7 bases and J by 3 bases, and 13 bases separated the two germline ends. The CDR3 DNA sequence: TGCAGCGCGAGGACGGGGGTCTACGAGCAGTACTTC. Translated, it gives CSARTGVYEQYF.

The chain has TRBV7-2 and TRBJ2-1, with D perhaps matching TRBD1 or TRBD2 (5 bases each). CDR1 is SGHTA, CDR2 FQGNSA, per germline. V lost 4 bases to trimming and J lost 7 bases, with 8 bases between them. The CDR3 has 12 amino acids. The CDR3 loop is CASSWDRNEQFF. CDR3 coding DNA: TGTGCCAGCAGCTGGGACCGGAATGAGCAGTTCTTC.

CDR3 amino acids: CASSTTALFLGNEQFF. CDR3 coding DNA: TGTGCCAGCAGCACCACCGCCCTCTTCTTGGGCAATGAGCAGTTCTTC. V and J are TRBV13 and TRBJ2-1; D call uncertain. Trimming took 5 bases from V and 6 from J, leaving 20 bases between them. Germline-derived CDR1 and CDR2 are PRHDT and FYEKMQ (reference sequence). The CDR3 sequence is 16 residues long.

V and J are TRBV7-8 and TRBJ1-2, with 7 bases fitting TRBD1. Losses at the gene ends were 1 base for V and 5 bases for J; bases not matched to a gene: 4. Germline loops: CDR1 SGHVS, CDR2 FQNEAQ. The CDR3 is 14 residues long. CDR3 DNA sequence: TGTGCCAGCAGCTTAGACGGGACAGAGTATGGCTACACCTTC. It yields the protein CASSLDGTEYGYTF.

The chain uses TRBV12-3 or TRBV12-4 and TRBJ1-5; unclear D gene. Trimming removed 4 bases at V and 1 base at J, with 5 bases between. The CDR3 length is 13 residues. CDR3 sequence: CASSSTSNQPQHF. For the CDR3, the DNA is TGTGCCAGCAGTTCCACGAGCAATCAGCCCCAGCATTTT.

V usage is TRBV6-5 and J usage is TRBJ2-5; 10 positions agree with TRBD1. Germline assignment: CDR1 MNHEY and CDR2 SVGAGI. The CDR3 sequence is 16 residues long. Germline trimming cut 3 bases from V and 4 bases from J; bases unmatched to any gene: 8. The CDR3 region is CASSYRDRGFPETQYF. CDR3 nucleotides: TGTGCCAGCAGTTATCGGGACAGGGGATTCCCAGAGACCCAGTACTTC.

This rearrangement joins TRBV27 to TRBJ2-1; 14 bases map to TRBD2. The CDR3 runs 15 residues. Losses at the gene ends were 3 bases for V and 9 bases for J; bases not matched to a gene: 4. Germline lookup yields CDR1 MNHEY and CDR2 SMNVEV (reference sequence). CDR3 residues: CASSFGTSGSTEQFF. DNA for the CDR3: TGTGCCAGCAGTTTTGGGACTAGCGGGAGTACTGAGCAGTTCTTC.

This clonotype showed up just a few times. The CDR3 nucleotides are TGTGCCAGCAGCTGGAGGGCTTTGAGGGAGACCCAGTACTTC. Amino acids: CASSWRALRETQYF. The rearrangement links TRBV5-6 to TRBJ2-5, with D maybe TRBD2 (6 bases). Per germline, CDR1 SGHDT and CDR2 YYEEEE. Between the trimmed V and J ends, which lost 3 bases and 5 bases, there was a span of 14 bases. This CDR3 comprises 14 residues.

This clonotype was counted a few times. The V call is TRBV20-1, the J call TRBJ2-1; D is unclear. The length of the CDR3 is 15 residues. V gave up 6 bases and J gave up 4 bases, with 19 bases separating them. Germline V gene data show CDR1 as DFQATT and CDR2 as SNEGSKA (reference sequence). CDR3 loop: CSARQAITPYNEQFF. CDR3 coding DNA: TGCAGTGCCAGACAAGCGATTACCCCGTACAATGAGCAGTTCTTC.

The chain's CDR3 is CASSTSRGTTDTQYF. The CDR3 bases are TGTGCCAGCAGTACAAGTCGCGGTACCACAGATACGCAGTATTTT. V gene TRBV27 combines with J gene TRBJ2-3; unclear D gene. The germline CDR1 and CDR2 sequences are MNHEY and SMNVEV (reference sequence). The CDR3 is 15 amino acids. The germline V and J ends were trimmed by 5 bases and 2 bases, with 14 bases remaining between them.

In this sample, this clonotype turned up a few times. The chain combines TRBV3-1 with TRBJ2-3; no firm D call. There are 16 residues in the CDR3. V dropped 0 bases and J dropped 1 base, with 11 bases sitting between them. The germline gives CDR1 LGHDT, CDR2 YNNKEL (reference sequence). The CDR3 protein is CASSQDWEHGTDTQYF. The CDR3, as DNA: TGTGCCAGCAGCCAAGATTGGGAACACGGCACAGATACGCAGTATTTT.

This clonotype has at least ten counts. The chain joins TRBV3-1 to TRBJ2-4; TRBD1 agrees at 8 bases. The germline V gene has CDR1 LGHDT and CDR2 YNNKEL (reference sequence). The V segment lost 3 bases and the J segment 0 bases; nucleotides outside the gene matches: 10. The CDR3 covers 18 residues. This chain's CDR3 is CASSHDGGTGRAKNIQYF. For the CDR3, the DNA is TGTGCCAGCAGCCACGACGGCGGGACAGGTCGAGCCAAAAACATTCAGTACTTC. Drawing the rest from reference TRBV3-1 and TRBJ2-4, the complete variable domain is DTAVSQTPKYLVTQMGNDKSIKCEQNLGHDTMYWYKQDSKKFLKIMFSYNNKELIINETVPNRFSPKSPDKAHLNLHINSLELGDSAVYFCASSHDGGTGRAKNIQYFGAGTRLSVL.

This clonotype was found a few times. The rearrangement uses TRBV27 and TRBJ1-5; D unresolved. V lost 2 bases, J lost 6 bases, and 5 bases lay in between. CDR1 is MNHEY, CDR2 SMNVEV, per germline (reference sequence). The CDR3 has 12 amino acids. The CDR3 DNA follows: TGTGCCAGCAGTTTAATGGGTCAGCCCCAGCATTTT. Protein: CASSLMGQPQHF.

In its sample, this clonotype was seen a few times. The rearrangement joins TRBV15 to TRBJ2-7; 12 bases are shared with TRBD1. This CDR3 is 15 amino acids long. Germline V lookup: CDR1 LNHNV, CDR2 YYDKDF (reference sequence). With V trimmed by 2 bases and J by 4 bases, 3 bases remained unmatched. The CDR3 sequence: CATSRRDRGLYEQYF. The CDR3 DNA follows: TGTGCCACCAGCAGACGGGACAGGGGGCTTTACGAGCAGTACTTC.

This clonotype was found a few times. CDR3 sequence reads: CASRYGTSGGETQYF. The CDR3, as DNA: TGTGCCAGCAGATATGGGACCTCCGGAGGGGAGACCCAGTACTTC. The V gene is TRBV7-8, the J gene TRBJ2-5, with a possible D match to TRBD2 (6 bases). The CDR3 contains 15 residues. V was trimmed by 6 bases and J by 5 bases, leaving 19 bases between them. Germline CDR1 SGHVS, CDR2 FQNEAQ.

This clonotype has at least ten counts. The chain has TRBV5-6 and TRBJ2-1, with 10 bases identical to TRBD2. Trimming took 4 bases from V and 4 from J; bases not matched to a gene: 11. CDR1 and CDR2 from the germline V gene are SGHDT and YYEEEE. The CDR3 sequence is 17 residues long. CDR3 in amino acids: CASSPEGSGRAYNEQFF. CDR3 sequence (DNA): TGTGCCAGCAGCCCCGAGGGGAGCGGGAGGGCATACAATGAGCAGTTCTTC.

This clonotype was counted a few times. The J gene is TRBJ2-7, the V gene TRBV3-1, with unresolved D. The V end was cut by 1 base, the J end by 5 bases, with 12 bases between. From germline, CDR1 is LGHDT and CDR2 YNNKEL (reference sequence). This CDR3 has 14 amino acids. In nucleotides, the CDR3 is TGTGCCAGCAGCCAAGGTGATAGCTTCAACGAGCAGTACTTC. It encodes CASSQGDSFNEQYF.

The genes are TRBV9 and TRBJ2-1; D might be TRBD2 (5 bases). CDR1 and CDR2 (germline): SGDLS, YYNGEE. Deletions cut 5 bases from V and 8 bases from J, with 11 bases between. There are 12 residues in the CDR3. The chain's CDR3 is CASSRGGYEQFF. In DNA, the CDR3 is TGTGCCAGCAGTCGCGGAGGCTATGAGCAGTTCTTC.

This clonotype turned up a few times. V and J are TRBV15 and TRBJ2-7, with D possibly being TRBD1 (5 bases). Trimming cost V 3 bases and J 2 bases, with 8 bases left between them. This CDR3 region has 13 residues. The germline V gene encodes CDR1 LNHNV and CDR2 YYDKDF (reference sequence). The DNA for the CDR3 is TGTGCCACCAGCAGTGACAGAACCTACGAGCAGTACTTC. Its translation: CATSSDRTYEQYF.

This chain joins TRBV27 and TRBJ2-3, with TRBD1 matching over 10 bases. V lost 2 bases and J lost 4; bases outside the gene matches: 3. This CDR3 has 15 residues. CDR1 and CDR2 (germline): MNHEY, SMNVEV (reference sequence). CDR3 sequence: CASSLGTGEPDTQYF. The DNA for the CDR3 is TGTGCCAGCAGTTTAGGGACAGGGGAGCCAGATACGCAGTATTTT.

The CDR3 DNA follows: TGTGCCAGCAGCTTAGAGAGGACGCGTCGCCTCTACGAGCAGTACTTC. Translated: CASSLERTRRLYEQYF. This rearrangement joins TRBV7-2 to TRBJ2-7; D is unresolved. CDR3 length equals 16 residues. V gave up 1 base and J gave up 3 bases, with 16 bases separating them. Germline V gives CDR1 SGHTA, CDR2 FQGNSA.

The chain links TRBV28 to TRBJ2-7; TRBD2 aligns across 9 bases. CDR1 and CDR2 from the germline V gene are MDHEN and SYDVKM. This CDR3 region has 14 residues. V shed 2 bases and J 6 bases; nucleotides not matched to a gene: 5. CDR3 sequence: CASSLQLAGFEQYF. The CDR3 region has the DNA TGTGCCAGCAGTTTACAACTAGCGGGTTTCGAGCAGTACTTC.

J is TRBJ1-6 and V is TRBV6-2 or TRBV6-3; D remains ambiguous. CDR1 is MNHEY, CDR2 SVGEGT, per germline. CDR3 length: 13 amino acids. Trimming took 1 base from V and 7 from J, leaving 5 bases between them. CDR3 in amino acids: CASSYYENSPLHF. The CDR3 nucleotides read TGTGCCAGCAGTTACTACGAGAATTCACCCCTCCACTTT.